Only a few counts were recorded for the clone carrying this T cell receptor beta chain. Its antigen is not known. Germline loops: CDR1 SQVTM, CDR2 ANQGSEA. The CDR3 spans 15 residues. The data are from a study of T cells in Graves' hyperthyroidism and ophthalmopathy. Amplified TCR beta CDR3 regions derived from RNA transcripts. In the first-round RT-PCR of the TCR CDR3, the HTBI primer set was used. A single record per CDR3 protein comes from TCRdb applying MiXCR to the multiplex PCR reads. The top ten hold roughly 14% of the sample, which has approximately 400,000 distinct CDR3 sequences, around 14% seen once. Newly diagnosed patients aged 18 to 65 had hyperthyroidism of under 2 months' duration. A patient was excluded if there was uncontrolled infection, other autoimmune disease, pregnancy or lactation. Study-wide results and limits: Among thyroid clonotypes expanded above 0.001, most also appeared in blood. Ophthalmopathy, as predicted by the model, came a median roughly 6.5 months after the prediction.

This clonotype originated in a woman younger than 35 with Graves' hyperthyroidism. Sequencing input: blood. The rearrangement uses TRBV29-1 and TRBJ1-3, with 11 bases aligning to TRBD1. CDR3 in DNA: TGCACCCCCGGACAGGGGGCTTTAACTGGAAACACCATATATTTT. Its protein product is CTPGQGALTGNTIYF.